Listed below are T cell receptor beta chains from one sample, sequenced in a study of T cell repertoires in cytomegalovirus infection. TCRdb fed the reads into MiXCR, producing one record per CDR3 protein. The table lists roughly 280,000 distinct CDR3 sequences, roughly a fifth of them singletons. No antigens are known for them. Sequencing used cultured PBMCs, obtained from culture after CMV antigen stimulation. These receptors all stem from a human donor in good health (CMV status not recorded). Some clones in this sample may be carry-over from other donors' samples. The conserved cysteine and the conserved F or W are not part of the CDR3 here.

j_call,v_call,cdr3_aa
TRBJ1-4,TRBV10-3,AISGQVENEKLF
TRBJ2-6,TRBV19,ASSISSGANVLT
TRBJ2-4,TRBV12-3/TRBV12-4,ASSSGEAKNIQY
TRBJ2-1,TRBV9,ASSYFRSWLAGTPYNEQF
TRBJ2-5,TRBV7-2,ASSRDPTTGETQY
TRBJ2-5,TRBV24-1,ATSARGETQY
TRBJ2-5,TRBV5-6,ASSRVDTERTQY
TRBJ1-2,TRBV7-2,ASSLVGSSRGYT
TRBJ1-5,TRBV7-6,ASSLYPPTASNQPQH
TRBJ1-2,TRBV4-1,ASSHLLGRRYGYT
TRBJ1-1,TRBV15,ATSRVESTEAF
TRBJ2-5,TRBV14,ASSQDIDKQETQY
TRBJ2-5,TRBV15,ATSRTGGGQETQY
TRBJ1-2,TRBV7-9,ASSLSRTGNYGYT
TRBJ2-1,TRBV12-3/TRBV12-4,ASRKLAGGGNEQF
TRBJ1-2,TRBV9,ASTQTGTGGFGGYT
TRBJ1-1,TRBV30,AWSLDRGLNAF
TRBJ2-4,TRBV6-1,ASSAVTLAKNIQY
TRBJ2-4,TRBV20-1,SARERGQNIQY
TRBJ2-7,TRBV6-2/TRBV6-3,ASSYSAAGYYEQY
TRBJ2-5,TRBV20-1,SAKTGVGETQY
TRBJ2-1,TRBV10-3,AISGSGNSEQF
TRBJ2-3,TRBV19,ASRTLGGPDTQY
TRBJ2-2,TRBV5-4,ASSSGSGRGTGELF
TRBJ1-1,TRBV10-2,ASSDYRDTEAF
TRBJ2-7,TRBV7-4,ASSQTASGTYEQY
TRBJ1-3,TRBV12-5,ASGLVRGQGLTGSGNTIY
TRBJ1-1,TRBV7-2,ASSFSGQVWADTEAF
TRBJ2-1,TRBV5-5,ASSLDPSGRVYEQF
TRBJ1-1,TRBV7-2,ASSLVGQGSEAF
TRBJ1-2,TRBV12-3/TRBV12-4,ASSFQGAAYGYT
TRBJ2-2,TRBV6-2/TRBV6-3,ASGTGNTGELF
TRBJ1-2,TRBV6-5,ASSYVGMGGYT
TRBJ2-2,TRBV27,ASRHRGQGTGELF
TRBJ2-3,TRBV7-3,ASSFSIFTDTQY
TRBJ1-1,TRBV27,ASRPQRTGNTEAF
TRBJ2-3,TRBV7-9,ASTPRVENTDTQY
TRBJ2-3,TRBV7-2,ASSSVGDTQY
TRBJ1-2,TRBV10-2,ASSESGQLYGYT
TRBJ2-3,TRBV2,ASSGGLASTTDTQY
TRBJ1-2,TRBV18,ASSPPKGPYLNYGYT
TRBJ1-5,TRBV12-3/TRBV12-4,ASSSGQGGSNQPQH
TRBJ2-1,TRBV6-2/TRBV6-3,ASSSSLGTSGRDSEQF
TRBJ2-1,TRBV4-3,ASSQEPLTDYNEQF
TRBJ2-2,TRBV4-3,ASSQEVENTGELF
TRBJ1-4,TRBV28,ASSFLGQGVGWYEKLF
TRBJ2-7,TRBV6-6,ATTTGGQLGQY
TRBJ2-5,TRBV19,ASTLTSGPGETQY